This TCR beta chain was captured by sequencing in a study of Tregs in tolerant kidney transplant recipients. Study-wide context: Recipients received nonmyeloablative bone marrow transplants from related graft donors, with transient mixed chimerism.

Thawed PBMCs were FACS-sorted into unstimulated CD4+CD25+CD127- regulatory T cells, CD4+CD25- non-regulatory cells, CD4 and CD8 cells. This clone came up once. Its antigen is unknown. Regarding the study as a whole: Validation in larger populations is needed because few patients were studied.

Assay: immunoSEQ multiplex PCR; the TCRdb copy retains only in-frame clones and omits some. The data show about 83,000 clones, about 98% seen once. Germline trimming cut 4 bases from V and 4 bases from J; bases unmatched to any gene: 12. The germline V gene has CDR1 SEHNR and CDR2 FQNEAQ (reference sequence). This CDR3 comprises 18 residues. The sample in question was CD4+ T cells from blood, obtained before the transplant. This rearrangement joins TRBV7-9 to TRBJ2-3, with 12 bases lining up with TRBD2. This receptor was taken from a human donor who received a combined kidney and bone marrow transplant. The DNA of the CDR3 is TGTGCCAGCAGCTACGGACTAGCGGGGCCATCCGTGGCAGATACGCAGTATTTT. Translating it yields CASSYGLAGPSVADTQYF.